This T cell receptor (beta chain) was sequenced for a study of blood T cell repertoires in COVID-19. The V gene lost 1 base and the J gene lost 1 base, with 18 bases spanning the gap. CDR1 is SGHRS and CDR2 is YFSETQ in the germline V gene. The CDR3 contains 18 residues. The count of this clone is one. As processed by the authors: Reference gene primer amplification yielded estimated nucleated cell counts. Generated by immunoSEQ multiplex PCR, the TCRdb table keeps only in-frame clones and is missing some. The V and J calls and the clone size are those of that table, but D and trimming were determined from the DNA. The sample has about 250,000 clones, 86% seen once.

Sequencing was performed on peripheral blood. The rearrangement links TRBV5-1 to TRBJ2-4; D perhaps matches TRBD2 (6 bases). This TCR came from a woman aged 60 to 75 who had recovered from COVID-19. Written as DNA, the CDR3 is TGCGCCAGCAGCTTGTGGGCACTGGGGGAGGCGGCCAAAAACATTCAGTACTTC. Translated: CASSLWALGEAAKNIQYF.